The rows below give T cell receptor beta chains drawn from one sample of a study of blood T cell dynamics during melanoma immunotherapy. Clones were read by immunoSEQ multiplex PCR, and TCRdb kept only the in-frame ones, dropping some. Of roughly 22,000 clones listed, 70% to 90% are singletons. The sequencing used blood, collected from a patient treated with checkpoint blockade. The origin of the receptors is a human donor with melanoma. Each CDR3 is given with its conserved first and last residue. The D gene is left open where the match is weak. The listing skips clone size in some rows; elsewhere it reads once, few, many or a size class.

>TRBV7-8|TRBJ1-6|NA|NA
TGTGCCAGCAGCTCCCAGGGGCAGATTAATTCACCCCTCCACTTT
CASSSQGQINSPLHF
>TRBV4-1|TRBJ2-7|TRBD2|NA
TGCGCCAGCAGTTTAGCGGGAGCCTCCGAGCAGTACTTC
CASSLAGASEQYF
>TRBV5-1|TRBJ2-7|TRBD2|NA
TGCGCCAGCAGCCCAGGACTAGCGGGAGGTTCTTCCTACGAGCAGTACTTC
CASSPGLAGGSSYEQYF
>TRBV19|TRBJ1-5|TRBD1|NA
TGTGCCACCCGGGACAGGGGCGCCAATCAGCCCCAGCATTTT
CATRDRGANQPQHF
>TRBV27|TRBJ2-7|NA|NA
TGTGCCAGCAGCTTTAGTGCAGGGGCTGATTACGAGCAGTACTTC
CASSFSAGADYEQYF
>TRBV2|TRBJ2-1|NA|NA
TGTGCCACCCAGGAGCGGGCCGCCAGGAATGAGCAGTTCTTC
CATQERAARNEQFF
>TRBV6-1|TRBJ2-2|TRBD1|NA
TGTGCCAGCAGTGAACCCAGGGACAGGCCGAACACCGGGGAGCTGTTTTTT
CASSEPRDRPNTGELFF
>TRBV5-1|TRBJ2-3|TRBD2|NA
TGCGCCAGCAGCCCGGGAGCGGGAGGGCCAGATACGCAGTATTTT
CASSPGAGGPDTQYF
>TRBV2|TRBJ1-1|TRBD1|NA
TGTGCCAGCAGCCTCACAGGGGGCGCGGAAGCTTTCTTT
CASSLTGGAEAFF
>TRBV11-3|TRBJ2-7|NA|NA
TGTGCCAGCAGCTTAGGACTCAGCGAGCAGTACTTC
CASSLGLSEQYF
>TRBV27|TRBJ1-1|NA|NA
TGTGCCAGCCCCCGGGCCCCGGATGGCACTGAAGCTTTCTTT
CASPRAPDGTEAFF
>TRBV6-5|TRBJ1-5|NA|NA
TGTGCCAGCAGTTCACCGGGGGCGAGTCAGCCCCAGCATTTT
CASSSPGASQPQHF
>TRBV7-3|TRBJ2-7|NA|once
TGTGCCAGCAGCTTAAGGGGACTCCCCTTCTACGAGCAGTACTTC
CASSLRGLPFYEQYF
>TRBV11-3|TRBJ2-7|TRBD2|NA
TGTGCCAGCAGCACTAGCGGGAGGGACTACGAGCAGTACTTC
CASSTSGRDYEQYF
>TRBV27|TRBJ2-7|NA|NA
TGTGCCAGCAGGACGGTGGCCGGGAAAAGCTCCTACGAGCAGTACTTC
CASRTVAGKSSYEQYF